Below are 5 T cell receptor beta chains sequenced from a single sample in a study of blood T cell repertoires in COVID-19. This table comes from immunoSEQ multiplex PCR, and its TCRdb copy is limited to in-frame clones, with some not included. The data contain over 200,000 clones, roughly 80% of them seen just once; the ten biggest clones take up approximately 5.4%. Sequencing was performed on peripheral blood. These receptor sequences come from a human donor in a cohort sampled during active COVID-19.

The gene calls are TRBV28 and TRBJ1-5; 10 nucleotides agree with TRBD1. Germline values: CDR1 MDHEN, CDR2 SYDVKM. CDR3 size: 12 residues. J gave up 8 bases and V 5 bases, and 0 bases lay outside the gene matches. CDR3 in DNA: TGTGCCAGCAGTGGGACAGGGGAGCCCCAGCATTTT. This codes for CASSGTGEPQHF.

The chain employs TRBV5-1 and TRBJ2-5; D is perhaps TRBD2 (6 bases). The CDR3 is made up of 17 amino acids. Trimming shortened V by 1 base and J by 2 bases, and 18 bases separated the two germline ends. From germline, CDR1 is SGHRS and CDR2 YFSETQ. The CDR3 here is CASSLFGSGSIQETQYF. CDR3 nucleotide sequence: TGCGCCAGCAGCTTGTTCGGTAGCGGCTCGATTCAAGAGACCCAGTACTTC. Using reference TRBV5-1 and TRBJ2-5 for the parts outside the CDR3, the full variable domain is KAGVTQTPRYLIKTRGQQVTLSCSPISGHRSVSWYQQTPGQGLQFLFEYFSETQRNKGNFPGRFSGRQFSNSRSEMNVSTLELGDSALYLCASSLFGSGSIQETQYFGPGTRLLVL.

V and J are TRBV2 and TRBJ2-4; 8 nucleotides align to TRBD2. CDR1 and CDR2 from the germline V gene are SNHLY and FYNNEI. The CDR3 totals 13 residues. Trimming at V came to 7 bases and at J to 6 bases, leaving 5 bases not matched to a gene. The CDR3 DNA is TGTGCCAGCATGAGACTAGCGACAAACATTCAGTACTTC. Its translation: CASMRLATNIQYF.

The chain links TRBV11-1 to TRBJ2-2; D unresolved. Deletions cut 0 bases from V and 1 base from J, with 6 bases between. This CDR3 contains 15 residues. Germline V CDR1 and CDR2: SGHAT, FQDESV (reference sequence). The CDR3 bases are TGTGCCAGCAGCTTAGCGTCGGTGAACACCGGGGAGCTGTTTTTT. Translating it yields CASSLASVNTGELFF. The full variable domain, with the rest looked up from reference TRBV11-1 and TRBJ2-2, is EAEVAQSPRYKITEKSQAVAFWCDPISGHATLYWYRQILGQGPELLVQFQDESVVDDSQLPKDRFSAERLKGVDSTLKIQPAELGDSAMYLCASSLASVNTGELFFGEGSRLTVL.

The CDR3 DNA follows: TGCGCCAGCAGTCACCCGGGACAGGGCTACGAGCAGTACTTC. Protein sequence: CASSHPGQGYEQYF. This chain joins TRBV23-1 and TRBJ2-7; 9 nucleotides line up with TRBD1. TRBV23-1 is an ORF; its function is uncertain. The CDR3 is made up of 14 amino acids. V lost 3 bases to trimming and J lost 3 bases; unmatched junction nucleotides: 3.